The count of the clone carrying this T cell receptor beta chain is one. Its antigen is not identified. The sample belongs to a study of cytomegalovirus exposure and HLA in healthy donors. Researchers ran the PCR with 60 Vbeta and 13 Jbeta primers. Assay: immunoSEQ multiplex PCR; the TCRdb copy retains only in-frame clones and omits some. The sample shows roughly 160,000 clones, roughly four fifths of them seen only once. Whole-study results and caveats: The authors later found most CMV-associated TCR beta chains appeared HLA-restricted. In a later analysis, donors in an Asian-associated ancestry cluster reportedly had fewer N-insertions in productive TCRs than the cohort mean. As immune exposure information, only CMV serostatus was available.

Source material: PBMCs. The clonotype was recovered from a woman aged 50 to 65 in good health and CMV-seronegative.

CDR3 in amino acids: CASSSGGNGYGYTF. In DNA form, the CDR3 reads TGTGCCAGCAGCTCAGGGGGTAATGGGTATGGCTACACCTTC. V gene TRBV6-5 combines with J gene TRBJ1-2; the match to TRBD1 covers 7 bases. CDR1 is MNHEY, CDR2 SVGAGI, per germline. This CDR3 is 14 amino acids long. V gave up 6 bases and J gave up 5 bases; unmatched junction bases: 9.